The 30 T cell receptor beta chains below all came from one sample that was sequenced in a study of blood T cell repertoires in COVID-19. Profiling relied on immunoSEQ multiplex PCR, and the TCRdb table lists in-frame clones only, not all of them. The sample yields a few hundred thousand clones, roughly 89% seen once. Sequenced: PBMCs or T cells enriched from blood (not recorded which). These receptors were taken from a woman aged 18-29 years who had recovered from COVID-19.

The gene calls are TRBV11-2 and TRBJ1-1; D call uncertain. This CDR3 comprises 12 residues. Germline values: CDR1 SGHAT, CDR2 FQNNGV. V lost 5 bases to trimming and J lost 10 bases, with 14 bases between them. CDR3 loop: CASSRDKEGAFF. The CDR3, as DNA: TGTGCCAGCAGCCGCGACAAGGAAGGAGCTTTCTTT.

The V gene is TRBV18, the J gene TRBJ1-2; TRBD1 aligns across 8 bases. Per the germline V gene, CDR1 is KGHSH and CDR2 is LQKENI. The CDR3 runs to 16 residues. Trimming cost V 3 bases and J 3 bases; bases outside gene matches: 9. The CDR3, as DNA: TGTGCCAGCTCACCGGCAAGTGGACAGGGAGACTATGGCTACACCTTC. It yields the protein CASSPASGQGDYGYTF.

The chain employs TRBV7-2 and TRBJ1-2; D is undetermined. V was trimmed by 5 bases and J by 1 base, leaving 11 bases between them. Looked up from germline, CDR1 is SGHTA and CDR2 is FQGNSA. The CDR3 is made up of 14 amino acids. The CDR3 bases are TGTGCCAGCAGCCCCTTTGAGGGTAACTATGGCTACACCTTC. It codes for CASSPFEGNYGYTF.

The rearrangement uses TRBV20-1 and TRBJ1-1, with D maybe TRBD1 (5 bases). This CDR3 is 11 amino acids long. The germline CDR1 and CDR2 sequences are DFQATT and SNEGSKA (reference sequence). V lost 6 bases and J lost 3, with 8 bases in between. The CDR3 coding sequence is TGCAGTGCCCTGACAGACACTGAAGCTTTCTTT. This gives the protein CSALTDTEAFF.

J is TRBJ1-3 and V is TRBV29-1, with D possibly matching TRBD1 (5 bases). The CDR3 covers 13 residues. Looked up from germline, CDR1 is SQVTM and CDR2 is ANQGSEA. The V and J ends lost 2 bases and 6 bases respectively, with 11 bases between them. CDR3 protein: CSVEMGGKNTIYF. The CDR3 DNA reads as TGCAGCGTTGAAATGGGGGGGAAAAACACCATATATTTT. The full variable domain, with the rest looked up from reference TRBV29-1 and TRBJ1-3, is SAVISQKPSRDICQRGTSLTIQCQVDSQVTMMFWYRQQPGQSLTLIATANQGSEATYESGFVIDKFPISRPNLTFSTLTVSNMSPEDSSIYLCSVEMGGKNTIYFGEGSWLTVV.

The rearrangement uses TRBV7-9 and TRBJ1-2; TRBD1 agrees at 8 bases. J was trimmed by 10 bases and V by 5 bases; bases with no gene match: 12. The germline gives CDR1 SEHNR, CDR2 FQNEAQ (reference sequence). The CDR3 is made up of 14 amino acids. This CDR3 is CASSIETGEVNYTF. CDR3 coding DNA: TGTGCCAGCAGCATCGAGACAGGGGAGGTTAACTACACCTTC.

The chain couples TRBV11-2 to TRBJ1-5; D perhaps matches TRBD1 (6 bases). CDR1 and CDR2 (germline): SGHAT, FQNNGV. This CDR3 comprises 14 residues. With 5 bases removed from V and 3 bases from J, the gap between germline ends came to 11 bases. CDR3 protein: CASSPNRVNQPQHF. The DNA for the CDR3 is TGTGCCAGCAGCCCTAACAGGGTCAATCAGCCCCAGCATTTT.

V and J are TRBV19 and TRBJ2-1; D is perhaps TRBD1 (6 bases). This CDR3 spans 15 amino acids. The V and J ends lost 7 bases and 6 bases respectively, with 19 bases between them. Germline CDR1 LNHDA, CDR2 SQIVND (reference sequence). For the CDR3, the DNA is TGTGCCAGTACCGTGCGGCAGGGGCCTGTCAATGAGCAGTTCTTC. As protein: CASTVRQGPVNEQFF.

This rearrangement joins TRBV27 to TRBJ2-1; 14 positions agree with TRBD2. The CDR3 totals 18 residues. The trim removed 4 bases at V and 2 bases at J, leaving 7 bases unmatched. Germline CDR1 and CDR2: MNHEY and SMNVEV (reference sequence). This CDR3 is CASSYGLAGGTTYNEQFF. In DNA form, the CDR3 reads TGTGCCAGCAGTTACGGACTAGCGGGAGGCACAACCTACAATGAGCAGTTCTTC.

This chain uses TRBV9 with TRBJ1-5; the match to TRBD1 covers 7 bases. The germline gives CDR1 SGDLS, CDR2 YYNGEE. This CDR3 spans 14 amino acids. V was pared by 3 bases and J by 3 bases, with 3 bases of the junction left unmatched. CDR3: CASSAGTANQPQHF. DNA for the CDR3: TGTGCCAGCAGCGCCGGGACAGCCAATCAGCCCCAGCATTTT.

The chain employs TRBV9 and TRBJ2-3; D gene unclear. The germline gives CDR1 SGDLS, CDR2 YYNGEE. The CDR3 is made up of 17 amino acids. V dropped 0 bases and J dropped 1 base, with 15 bases sitting between them. The CDR3 bases are TGTGCCAGCAGCGTAGGGTCTACCTTCCCTGGCACAGATACGCAGTATTTT. It codes for CASSVGSTFPGTDTQYF.

This chain joins TRBV6-4 and TRBJ2-2; maybe TRBD1 (5 bases). V lost 0 bases to trimming and J lost 3 bases, with 11 bases between them. The CDR3 sequence is 16 residues long. From germline, CDR1 is MRHNA and CDR2 SNTAGT. CDR3 coding DNA: TGTGCCAGCAGTGACTCAGCAGGGCGAGACACCGGGGAGCTGTTTTTT. This gives the protein CASSDSAGRDTGELFF.

In DNA form, the CDR3 reads TGTGCCAGCAGCCAAAGTTGGGACAGGGCATACTATGGCTACACCTTC. Translation: CASSQSWDRAYYGYTF. The chain combines TRBV9 with TRBJ1-2, with 9 bases aligning to TRBD1. Germline CDR1 and CDR2: SGDLS and YYNGEE. V lost 4 bases and J lost 3; bases outside the gene matches: 10. The CDR3 has 16 amino acids.

In nucleotides, the CDR3 is TGTGCCAGCAGCCCTGCTACTACAAACTATGGCTACACCTTC. This codes for CASSPATTNYGYTF. The chain carries TRBV9 and TRBJ1-2; D call uncertain. V shed 4 bases and J shed 2 bases, with 12 bases lying between them. This CDR3 spans 14 amino acids. The germline V gene has CDR1 SGDLS and CDR2 YYNGEE.

This clone was seen a few times. The genes are TRBV28 and TRBJ1-2; D unclear. V was trimmed by 10 bases and J by 5 bases, leaving 14 bases between them. The CDR3 has 12 amino acids. Germline values: CDR1 MDHEN, CDR2 SYDVKM. CDR3 loop: CATRYWAYGYTF. DNA for the CDR3: TGTGCCACCCGATACTGGGCATATGGCTACACCTTC.

The rearrangement links TRBV2 to TRBJ1-2; D ambiguous. The CDR3 is 15 amino acids. The V end was cut by 1 base, the J end by 3 bases, with 12 bases between. In germline, CDR1 is SNHLY, CDR2 FYNNEI. Here the CDR3 reads CASSEDPGIDYGYTF. In DNA form, the CDR3 reads TGTGCCAGCAGTGAAGACCCGGGTATAGACTATGGCTACACCTTC. Based on the CDR3 plus reference TRBV2 and TRBJ1-2, the full variable domain is EPEVTQTPSHQVTQMGQEVILRCVPISNHLYFYWYRQILGQKVEFLVSFYNNEISEKSEIFDDQFSVERPDGSNFTLKIRSTKLEDSAMYFCASSEDPGIDYGYTFGSGTRLTVV.

A single count supports this clone. The chain couples TRBV11-3 to TRBJ2-1, with 10 bases identical to TRBD2. V dropped 0 bases and J dropped 2; count of bases not matched to a gene: 7. Germline assignment: CDR1 SGHNT and CDR2 YENEEA. There are 18 residues in the CDR3. The CDR3, as DNA: TGTGCCAGCAGCTTAGAGGGAGTAGCGGGAGGCACCTACAATGAGCAGTTCTTC. Protein sequence: CASSLEGVAGGTYNEQFF.

This chain uses TRBV7-8 with TRBJ2-5; the D gene is possibly TRBD2 (5 bases). This CDR3 contains 16 residues. Trimming shortened V by 0 bases and J by 2 bases, and 13 bases separated the two germline ends. The germline V gene has CDR1 SGHVS and CDR2 FQNEAQ. As DNA, the CDR3 is TGTGCCAGCAGCTTAGCCCCGGGGAAGCCTCAAGAGACCCAGTACTTC. Its protein is CASSLAPGKPQETQYF.

This clone was recorded many times. The V gene is TRBV4-1, the J gene TRBJ2-2, with 10 nucleotides matching TRBD2. The J segment lost 4 bases and the V segment lost 2 bases, leaving 7 bases of the junction unmatched. This CDR3 comprises 17 residues. From germline, CDR1 is MGHRA and CDR2 YSYEKL. CDR3 sequence: CASSQYSGGAGTGELFF. In DNA, the CDR3 is TGCGCCAGCAGCCAATACAGCGGGGGGGCTGGCACCGGGGAGCTGTTTTTT.

The rearrangement uses TRBV28 and TRBJ2-2, with 12 nucleotides matching TRBD2. With 5 bases clipped from V and 5 bases from J, the junction kept 3 bases outside the gene matches. CDR3 length equals 15 residues. Germline CDR1 MDHEN, CDR2 SYDVKM. The CDR3 loop reads CASSGLAGWTGELFF. DNA of the CDR3: TGTGCCAGCAGTGGACTAGCGGGATGGACCGGGGAGCTGTTTTTT. Complete variable domain (other parts from reference TRBV28 and TRBJ2-2): DVKVTQSSRYLVKRTGEKVFLECVQDMDHENMFWYRQDPGLGLRLIYFSYDVKMKEKGDIPEGYSVSREKKERFSLILESASTNQTSMYLCASSGLAGWTGELFFGEGSRLTVL.

This sequence joins TRBV11-2 and TRBJ1-2; D possibly corresponds to TRBD1 (5 bases). The CDR3 is 16 residues long. Trimming pared 6 bases from V and 5 bases from J, leaving 22 bases between. CDR1 is SGHAT, CDR2 FQNNGV, per germline. In DNA, the CDR3 is TGTGCCAGCAGGGCTCTTGGGCAGGGCGATACTTATGGCTACACCTTC. As protein: CASRALGQGDTYGYTF.

The chain recombines TRBV11-3 with TRBJ2-1, with a weak D call TRBD2 (6 bases). The germline V gene encodes CDR1 SGHNT and CDR2 YENEEA. Trimming stripped 4 bases from V and 5 bases from J, with 12 bases between. The CDR3 extends over 14 amino acids. The CDR3 spells CASSSWGLHNEQFF. DNA of the CDR3: TGTGCCAGCAGCTCGTGGGGACTCCACAATGAGCAGTTCTTC.

The chain is built from TRBV18 and TRBJ2-7; TRBD2 might be the D (6 bases). With 2 bases removed from V and 5 bases from J, the gap between germline ends came to 7 bases. Germline lookup yields CDR1 KGHSH and CDR2 LQKENI. The CDR3 is 12 residues long. The CDR3 bases are TGTGCCAGCTCACCAGGAGGGGACGAGCAGTACTTC. This codes for CASSPGGDEQYF.

The chain joins TRBV4-3 to TRBJ1-4, with TRBD1 identical over 8 bases. J was trimmed by 8 bases and V by 0 bases; bases with no gene match: 8. CDR3 length: 16 residues. The germline V gene encodes CDR1 LGHNA and CDR2 YSLEER. CDR3 sequence: CASSQEFDRGREKLFF. CDR3 coding DNA: TGCGCCAGCAGCCAAGAGTTCGACAGGGGACGGGAAAAACTGTTTTTT.

The V gene is TRBV5-6, the J gene TRBJ2-2; D is undetermined. The CDR3 has 15 residues. CDR1 and CDR2 from the germline V gene are SGHDT and YYEEEE. The V end was cut by 0 bases, the J end by 2 bases, with 8 bases between. The CDR3 nucleotides are TGTGCCAGCAGCTTGGACAGATTTAACACCGGGGAGCTGTTTTTT. Translation gives CASSLDRFNTGELFF.

The V and J genes are TRBV2 and TRBJ1-4, with D tentatively TRBD1 (5 bases). The CDR3 covers 18 residues. CDR1 SNHLY and CDR2 FYNNEI come from the germline V gene. Trimming took 1 base from V and 8 from J, leaving 23 bases between them. CDR3 nucleotide sequence: TGTGCCAGCAGTGAAGGTCAGGGTTGGGCTTCAAGATGGGAAAAACTGTTTTTT. Its protein is CASSEGQGWASRWEKLFF.

The chain links TRBV7-6 to TRBJ1-6; D call uncertain. Per the germline V gene, CDR1 is SGHVS and CDR2 is FNYEAQ. Trimming cost V 2 bases and J 7 bases, with 6 bases left between them. The CDR3 sequence is 13 residues long. The CDR3 bases are TGTGCCAGCAGCTTAAACGGGAATTCACCCCTCCACTTT. It translates to CASSLNGNSPLHF.

The chain has TRBV7-9 and TRBJ2-5; maybe TRBD1 (6 bases). This CDR3 region has 14 residues. Trimming stripped 1 base from V and 5 bases from J, with 11 bases between. Germline loops: CDR1 SEHNR, CDR2 FQNEAQ (reference sequence). The CDR3 protein is CASSLGTVMETQYF. The CDR3 region has the DNA TGTGCCAGCAGCTTAGGGACAGTCATGGAGACCCAGTACTTC.

The rearrangement uses TRBV29-1 and TRBJ1-2; TRBD1 matches 8 bases. J gave up 1 base and V 0 bases, and 4 bases lay outside the gene matches. The CDR3 is 15 amino acids. Germline V gene sequence: CDR1 SQVTM, CDR2 ANQGSEA. CDR3 sequence reads: CSVEDSDRGNYGYTF. For the CDR3, the DNA is TGCAGCGTTGAAGATTCCGACAGGGGTAACTATGGCTACACCTTC.

The genes are TRBV18 and TRBJ1-2, with TRBD1 as a possible D gene (6 bases). With 2 bases removed from V and 6 bases from J, the gap between germline ends came to 13 bases. The CDR3 spans 14 residues. The germline V gene has CDR1 KGHSH and CDR2 LQKENI. The CDR3 DNA follows: TGTGCCAGCTCACCAGTACAGGGTGGCGATGGCTACACCTTC. It codes for CASSPVQGGDGYTF.